The 25 T cell receptor beta chains reported below all come from one sample, sequenced in a study of blood T cell repertoires in COVID-19. TCRdb's copy holds only in-frame clones and misses some; the assay was immunoSEQ multiplex PCR. The sample lists about 150,000 clones, about 89% occurring once. Sequencing was done on a sample of peripheral blood. Receptor source: a man in his sixties with active or convalescent COVID-19.

The rearrangement links TRBV27 to TRBJ2-1, with TRBD1 as a possible D gene (7 bases). CDR3 size: 14 residues. Trimming removed 8 bases at V and 4 bases at J, with 15 bases between. The germline V gene encodes CDR1 MNHEY and CDR2 SMNVEV (reference sequence). CDR3 sequence: CASGQGGKYNEQFF. The CDR3, as DNA: TGTGCCAGCGGGCAGGGGGGAAAGTACAATGAGCAGTTCTTC.

The chain combines TRBV2 with TRBJ1-3; D unresolved. CDR1 is SNHLY and CDR2 is FYNNEI in the germline V gene. Trimming removed 5 bases at V and 0 bases at J, with 14 bases between. CDR3 length: 16 residues. CDR3 residues: CASSPGWLSSGNTIYF. In DNA, the CDR3 is TGTGCCAGCAGTCCGGGTTGGCTGTCCTCTGGAAACACCATATATTTT.

The DNA of the CDR3 is TGTGCCAGCTGCCGGGAGCTCTATAATTCACCCCTCCACTTT. Translated: CASCRELYNSPLHF. The chain uses TRBV2 and TRBJ1-6; D is ambiguous. Trimming removed 8 bases from V and 3 bases from J, with 11 bases in between. The CDR3 is 14 amino acids. Germline V gene lookup returns CDR1 SNHLY and CDR2 FYNNEI.

This clone was observed a handful of times. This chain connects TRBV30 to TRBJ1-2, with D possibly matching TRBD1 (5 bases). Per germline, CDR1 GTSNPN and CDR2 SVGIG (reference sequence). V lost 4 bases, J lost 3 bases, and 9 bases lay in between. This CDR3 comprises 12 residues. The chain's CDR3 is CAWTTEDYGYTF. Here the CDR3 DNA reads TGTGCCTGGACGACAGAGGACTATGGCTACACCTTC.

The chain has TRBV10-2 and TRBJ1-1; 8 nucleotides agree with TRBD1. Per the germline V gene, CDR1 is WSHSY and CDR2 is SAAADI. The CDR3 runs to 15 residues. Germline trimming cut 4 bases from V and 0 bases from J; bases unmatched to any gene: 4. This CDR3 is CASSGTGQVNTEAFF. In nucleotides, the CDR3 is TGCGCCAGCAGTGGTACGGGACAGGTGAACACTGAAGCTTTCTTT.

The rearrangement uses TRBV2 and TRBJ2-5, with 11 nucleotides matching TRBD2. The CDR3 is 16 amino acids. With V trimmed by 1 base and J by 7 bases, 8 bases remained unmatched. The V gene's germline CDR1 is SNHLY and CDR2 FYNNEI. DNA of the CDR3: TGTGCCAGCAGTGAAGGGGGACTAGCGGCCTCGGGGACCCAGTACTTC. This codes for CASSEGGLAASGTQYF.

This rearrangement joins TRBV5-1 to TRBJ2-1; 7 bases are a match to TRBD1. V shed 2 bases and J 0 bases; nucleotides not matched to a gene: 5. The germline gives CDR1 SGHRS, CDR2 YFSETQ. This CDR3 comprises 16 residues. CDR3 protein: CASSFLGQASYNEQFF. CDR3 nucleotides: TGCGCCAGCAGCTTCCTCGGACAGGCCTCCTACAATGAGCAGTTCTTC.

The chain has TRBV11-3 and TRBJ1-1, with D unclear. The germline V gene has CDR1 SGHNT and CDR2 YENEEA. Trimming pared 1 base from V and 5 bases from J, leaving 8 bases between. The CDR3 has 13 residues. CDR3 DNA: TGTGCCAGCAGCTTAGGATCTCGGACTGAAGCTTTCTTT. Its protein product is CASSLGSRTEAFF.

This sequence joins TRBV19 and TRBJ2-2; TRBD2 aligns across 10 bases. Germline V lookup: CDR1 LNHDA, CDR2 SQIVND (reference sequence). The CDR3 is 16 residues long. Germline trimming cut 5 bases from V and 3 bases from J; bases unmatched to any gene: 6. The CDR3 DNA reads as TGTGCCAGTAGTCTTAGCGGGGGGACTTACACCGGGGAGCTGTTTTTT. Translation: CASSLSGGTYTGELFF.

DNA of the CDR3: TGCGCCAGCAAATTCGGGGGCTCCTACAATGAGCAGTTCTTC. Encoded protein: CASKFGGSYNEQFF. This chain joins TRBV5-1 and TRBJ2-1; possibly TRBD2 for D (6 bases). The CDR3 is 14 amino acids. V lost 6 bases, J lost 0 bases, and 10 bases lay in between. Germline CDR1 and CDR2: SGHRS and YFSETQ.

The gene calls are TRBV12-2 and TRBJ2-5; the table names TRBD2, a call not compared with the DNA. TRBV12-2 is noted as a pseudogene. This CDR3 spans 19 amino acids. In DNA form, the CDR3 reads TGTGCAAGTCGCCTAGGGGGCCGTACTAGCGGGGGATACCAAGAGACCCAGTACTTC. Residues: CASRLGGRTSGGYQETQYF.

The genes are TRBV20-1 and TRBJ2-7; D ambiguous. CDR3 length: 11 residues. V was trimmed by 1 base and J by 6 bases, leaving 7 bases between them. Per the germline V gene, CDR1 is DFQATT and CDR2 is SNEGSKA (reference sequence). CDR3 DNA: TGCAGTGCTAGAGGCGTCGGCGAGCAGTACTTC. Translation: CSARGVGEQYF.

The rearrangement joins TRBV30 to TRBJ1-2, with 9 bases matching TRBD1. This CDR3 spans 13 amino acids. J lost 8 bases, V lost 3 bases, and 7 bases had no gene match. The germline V gene has CDR1 GTSNPN and CDR2 SVGIG (reference sequence). The CDR3 sequence is CAWSGTGNGGYTF. CDR3 DNA sequence: TGTGCCTGGAGCGGGACAGGGAACGGAGGCTACACCTTC.

This rearrangement joins TRBV6-5 to TRBJ1-3, with 8 bases fitting TRBD1. The CDR3 is 15 residues long. Trimming at V came to 7 bases and at J to 0 bases, leaving 5 bases not matched to a gene. Germline V CDR1 and CDR2: MNHEY, SVGAGI. The CDR3 DNA reads TGTGCCAGCATGCTGACAGGGGCCTCTGGAAACACCATATATTTT. It yields the protein CASMLTGASGNTIYF.

This clone has just a few counts. The chain joins TRBV11-2 to TRBJ1-5, with unresolved D. CDR3 length: 13 residues. Germline loops: CDR1 SGHAT, CDR2 FQNNGV. V lost 5 bases to trimming and J lost 4 bases, with 9 bases between them. CDR3 bases: TGTGCCAGCAGCCCCGACATAAATCAGCCCCAGCATTTT. Amino acid sequence: CASSPDINQPQHF.

The CDR3 DNA sequence: TGTGCCAGCAGCTTGGACAGGACCTCGCTTTGGTATGAGCAGTTCTTC. Translation gives CASSLDRTSLWYEQFF. The V call is TRBV7-3, the J call TRBJ2-1; 7 nucleotides align to TRBD1. CDR1 is SGHTA, CDR2 FQGTGA, per germline. CDR3 length: 16 amino acids. Trimming removed 3 bases from V and 8 bases from J; junction bases left unmatched: 13.

The J gene is TRBJ1-5, the V gene TRBV28, with TRBD1 as a possible D gene (5 bases). Germline V gene lookup returns CDR1 MDHEN and CDR2 SYDVKM. Trimming left V 3 bases short and J 2 bases short, with 14 bases between. The CDR3 spans 16 residues. The CDR3 spells CASSFAGLGGNQPQHF. CDR3 nucleotides: TGTGCCAGCAGTTTCGCAGGGCTAGGGGGCAATCAGCCCCAGCATTTT.

This clone was found once. The chain recombines TRBV2 with TRBJ1-4; D gene ambiguous. This CDR3 region has 20 residues. The ends were cut back, 8 bases at V and 0 bases at J, with 28 bases in the middle. Germline V CDR1 and CDR2: SNHLY, FYNNEI. CDR3 residues: CASGPTPLAGSFATNEKLFF. The CDR3 region has the DNA TGTGCCAGCGGGCCTACCCCTCTAGCGGGCAGTTTCGCAACTAATGAAAAACTGTTTTTT.

This clone was recorded many times. This chain uses TRBV19 with TRBJ1-2; no definite D call. V was clipped by 4 bases and J by 2 bases, with 14 bases between them. The CDR3 is 15 residues long. Looked up from germline, CDR1 is LNHDA and CDR2 is SQIVND (reference sequence). CDR3 DNA: TGTGCCAGTAGTACCCGCGCGGTATCGAACTATGGCTACACCTTC. Its translation is CASSTRAVSNYGYTF.

V gene TRBV7-2 combines with J gene TRBJ2-1; D may be TRBD2 (5 bases). Trimming cost V 8 bases and J 0 bases, with 14 bases left between them. This CDR3 contains 15 residues. Germline CDR1 and CDR2: SGHTA and FQGNSA. The DNA for the CDR3 is TGTGCCAGCTCCCTTAGCGCGAGCTCCTACAATGAGCAGTTCTTC. Protein: CASSLSASSYNEQFF.

The J gene is TRBJ1-5, the V gene TRBV2; TRBD1 matches 8 bases. Germline CDR1 and CDR2: SNHLY and FYNNEI. J was trimmed by 2 bases and V by 6 bases; bases with no gene match: 3. The CDR3 length is 14 residues. The DNA for the CDR3 is TGTGCCAGCAGCACAGGGGGTGGCAATCAGCCCCAGCATTTT. This gives the protein CASSTGGGNQPQHF. The full variable domain, its missing parts supplied by reference TRBV2 and TRBJ1-5, is EPEVTQTPSHQVTQMGQEVILRCVPISNHLYFYWYRQILGQKVEFLVSFYNNEISEKSEIFDDQFSVERPDGSNFTLKIRSTKLEDSAMYFCASSTGGGNQPQHFGDGTRLSIL.

This clone turned up a few times. The V call is TRBV13, the J call TRBJ2-5; D may be TRBD2 (6 bases). Germline lookup yields CDR1 PRHDT and CDR2 FYEKMQ (reference sequence). Trimming took off 0 bases at V and 4 bases at J, with 12 bases between the two ends. The CDR3 runs to 15 residues. CDR3 DNA: TGTGCCAGCAGCTTAGGGCGGGGAGATGGAGAGACCCAGTACTTC. Translation: CASSLGRGDGETQYF.

This clone was picked up one time. The genes are TRBV9 and TRBJ2-5; TRBD2 aligns across 13 bases. The CDR3 contains 16 residues. Trimming took 2 bases from V and 3 from J; bases not matched to a gene: 4. Germline V gene sequence: CDR1 SGDLS, CDR2 YYNGEE. CDR3 DNA: TGTGCCAGCAGCGTTCGCGGGACTAGCGGGAAAGAGACCCAGTACTTC. It encodes CASSVRGTSGKETQYF.

A remark on this clone: At one end, the junction sequence differs from germline, possibly due to a read error. The chain uses TRBV7-2 and TRBJ1-2; TRBD1 agrees at 12 bases. The CDR3 totals 15 residues. Per germline, CDR1 SGHTA and CDR2 FQGNSA. The CDR3, as DNA: TGTGCCAGCAGCCCGGGACAGGGGGCTAATTATGGCTACACCTTC. It yields the protein CASSPGQGANYGYTF.

J is TRBJ2-1 and V is TRBV5-5; 13 bases agree with TRBD2. Germline V gene lookup returns CDR1 SGHKS and CDR2 YYEKEE (reference sequence). Germline trimming cut 4 bases from V and 7 bases from J; bases unmatched to any gene: 5. This CDR3 is built from 15 residues. The chain's CDR3 is CASSRGTSGMNEQFF. As DNA, the CDR3 is TGTGCCAGCAGCCGGGGGACTAGCGGGATGAATGAGCAGTTCTTC.